The present TCR beta chain was sequenced within a study of blood T cell repertoires in COVID-19. V lost 0 bases, J lost 5 bases, and 7 bases stayed unmatched. Germline loops: CDR1 SGHRS, CDR2 YFSETQ. CDR3 length equals 16 residues. TCRdb's copy holds only in-frame clones and misses some; the assay was immunoSEQ multiplex PCR. The sample lists around 130,000 clones; around 89% were seen once. The sequence was obtained from a woman older than 75 with acute or convalescent COVID-19. The sample was peripheral blood. The chain uses TRBV5-1 and TRBJ1-4; the match to TRBD1 covers 7 bases. The CDR3 DNA sequence: TGCGCCAGCAGCTTGGGTGGGCAGGGACAGAATGAAAAACTGTTTTTT. Its protein is CASSLGGQGQNEKLFF.